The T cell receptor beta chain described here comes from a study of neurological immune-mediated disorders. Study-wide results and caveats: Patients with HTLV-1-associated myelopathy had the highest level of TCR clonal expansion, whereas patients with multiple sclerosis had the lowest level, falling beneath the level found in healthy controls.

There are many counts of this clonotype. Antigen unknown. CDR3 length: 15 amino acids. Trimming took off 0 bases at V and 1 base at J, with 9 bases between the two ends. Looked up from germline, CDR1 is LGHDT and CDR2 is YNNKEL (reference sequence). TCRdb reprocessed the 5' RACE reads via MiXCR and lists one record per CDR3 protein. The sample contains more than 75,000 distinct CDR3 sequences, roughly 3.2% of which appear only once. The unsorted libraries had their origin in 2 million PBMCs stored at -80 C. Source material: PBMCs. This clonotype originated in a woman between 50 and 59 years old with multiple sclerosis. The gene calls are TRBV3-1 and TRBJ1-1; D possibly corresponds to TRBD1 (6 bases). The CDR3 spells CASSQDPGANTEAFF. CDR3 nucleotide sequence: TGTGCCAGCAGCCAAGATCCGGGGGCGAACACTGAAGCTTTCTTT. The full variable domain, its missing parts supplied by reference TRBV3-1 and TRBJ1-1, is DTAVSQTPKYLVTQMGNDKSIKCEQNLGHDTMYWYKQDSKKFLKIMFSYNNKELIINETVPNRFSPKSPDKAHLNLHINSLELGDSAVYFCASSQDPGANTEAFFGQGTRLTVV.